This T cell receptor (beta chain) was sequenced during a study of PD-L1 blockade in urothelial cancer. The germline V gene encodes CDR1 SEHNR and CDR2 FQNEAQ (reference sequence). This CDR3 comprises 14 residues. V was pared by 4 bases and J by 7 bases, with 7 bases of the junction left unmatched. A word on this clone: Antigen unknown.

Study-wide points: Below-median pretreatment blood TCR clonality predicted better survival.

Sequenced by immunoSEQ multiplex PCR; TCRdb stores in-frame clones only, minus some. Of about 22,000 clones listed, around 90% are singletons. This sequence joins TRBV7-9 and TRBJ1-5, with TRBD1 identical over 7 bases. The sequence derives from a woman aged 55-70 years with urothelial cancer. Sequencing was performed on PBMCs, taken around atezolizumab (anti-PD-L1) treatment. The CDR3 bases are TGTGCCAGCAGCTCAACAGGGGTTGAGCAGCCCCAGCATTTT. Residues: CASSSTGVEQPQHF.